This TCR beta chain was obtained from a study of response to subunit inactivated influenza vaccine. Regarding the study as a whole: Few new T cells, the authors suggested, are recruited by each seasonal influenza vaccination.

TCRdb redid the calling of the RT-PCR reads with MiXCR, one entry per CDR3 protein. In the table there are 650,000 to 800,000 distinct CDR3 sequences, roughly 14% of which are singletons. The germline gives CDR1 DFQATT, CDR2 SNEGSKA (reference sequence). The CDR3 spans 16 residues. Trimming cost V 3 bases and J 4 bases; bases outside gene matches: 7. This clonotype was detected only a few times. Its antigen is unidentified. The TCR sequence derives from a man aged 45-60 years who received an inactivated influenza vaccine. The sequencing here drew on PBMCs from blood, taken around 15 days before vaccination. V and J are TRBV20-1 and TRBJ2-7, with TRBD2 matching over 15 bases. The CDR3 bases are TGCAGTGCTAGGTTTTGGGGACTAGCGGGGGGTTACGAGCAGTACTTC. It codes for CSARFWGLAGGYEQYF.